The 31 T cell receptor beta chains listed next were all sequenced from one sample in a study of neoadjuvant anti-PD-1 for oral cavity cancer. Time point meaning: after neoadjuvant nivolumab, at surgical resection. Data came from immunoSEQ multiplex PCR; TCRdb stores just in-frame clones and leaves some out. The sample contains some 30,000 clones, about 80% of which appear only once. The input for sequencing was PBMCs, taken after nivolumab (anti-PD-1) treatment. The receptors stem from a person aged 35-79 years with oral cavity squamous cell carcinoma.

The chain couples TRBV7-2 to TRBJ1-3, with D maybe TRBD1 (5 bases). The V gene's germline CDR1 is SGHTA and CDR2 FQGNSA. V lost 1 base and J 0 bases, leaving 10 bases between the germline ends. CDR3 size: 16 residues. This chain's CDR3 is CASSLVGGNSGNTIYF. Written as DNA, the CDR3 is TGTGCCAGCAGCTTAGTTGGGGGAAACTCTGGAAACACCATATATTTT.

The chain joins TRBV7-2 to TRBJ2-3; perhaps D is TRBD1 or TRBD2 (5 bases each). Germline-derived CDR1 and CDR2 are SGHTA and FQGNSA. The CDR3 contains 15 residues. Trimming took 3 bases from V and 6 from J, leaving 16 bases between them. CDR3 sequence: CASSFRGTVRDTQYF. The CDR3 DNA reads TGTGCCAGCAGCTTCCGAGGGACCGTAAGGGATACGCAGTATTTT.

The rearrangement uses TRBV30 and TRBJ1-4; D is possibly TRBD1 (6 bases). The CDR3 length is 16 residues. Trimming removed 0 bases from V and 7 bases from J, with 18 bases in between. CDR1 GTSNPN and CDR2 SVGIG come from the germline V gene (reference sequence). The CDR3 protein is CAWSVRGGWGFEKLFF. The CDR3 region has the DNA TGTGCCTGGAGTGTACGGGGGGGCTGGGGCTTTGAAAAACTGTTTTTT.

This chain connects TRBV5-5 to TRBJ2-7; no clear D gene. Germline values: CDR1 SGHKS, CDR2 YYEKEE (reference sequence). This CDR3 contains 13 residues. Between the trimmed V and J ends, which lost 3 bases and 6 bases, there was a span of 13 bases. CDR3 DNA: TGTGCCAGCAGCTCCTCCATAGTAGGCGAGCAGTACTTC. Its translation is CASSSSIVGEQYF.

A single count supports this clone. The chain recombines TRBV19 with TRBJ2-1; D gene unclear. Germline CDR1 and CDR2: LNHDA and SQIVND (reference sequence). This CDR3 spans 17 amino acids. The ends were cut back, 0 bases at V and 4 bases at J, with 16 bases in the middle. This CDR3 is CASSIEGPGSGYNEQFF. The CDR3 region has the DNA TGTGCCAGTAGTATAGAAGGCCCCGGCTCTGGTTACAATGAGCAGTTCTTC.

The chain recombines TRBV14 with TRBJ1-4; D call uncertain. The length of the CDR3 is 17 residues. The germline CDR1 and CDR2 sequences are SGHDN and FVKESK. V was cut by 4 bases and J by 1 base, with 16 bases left in between. CDR3 protein: CASSPRVGPGTNEKLFF. In nucleotides, the CDR3 is TGTGCCAGCAGCCCAAGAGTCGGGCCAGGAACTAATGAAAAACTGTTTTTT. Filled out from reference TRBV14 and TRBJ1-4, the complete variable domain reads EAGVTQFPSHSVIEKGQTVTLRCDPISGHDNLYWYRRVMGKEIKFLLHFVKESKQDESGMPNNRFLAERTGGTYSTLKVQPAELEDSGVYFCASSPRVGPGTNEKLFFGSGTQLSVL.

V is TRBV7-2 and J is TRBJ2-1; 9 bases are a match to TRBD2. V shed 6 bases and J 8 bases; nucleotides not matched to a gene: 11. There are 15 residues in the CDR3. Germline values: CDR1 SGHTA, CDR2 FQGNSA. The CDR3 DNA sequence: TGTGCCAGCAGATCGAGCGGGGGGCGGGGTGATGAGCAGTTCTTC. Translation: CASRSSGGRGDEQFF. Together with reference TRBV7-2 and TRBJ2-1, the CDR3 gives the full variable domain: GAGVSQSPSNKVTEKGKDVELRCDPISGHTALYWYRQSLGQGLEFLIYFQGNSAPDKSGLPSDRFSAERTGGSVSTLTIQRTQQEDSAVYLCASRSSGGRGDEQFFGPGTRLTVL.

The chain combines TRBV7-7 with TRBJ2-1; tentatively, D is TRBD1 or TRBD2 (5 bases each). The CDR3 spans 16 residues. Trimming took 5 bases from V and 5 from J, leaving 19 bases between them. Germline V gives CDR1 SSHAT, CDR2 FNYEAQ (reference sequence). The CDR3 region is CASSPSPGTTDNEQFF. For the CDR3, the DNA is TGTGCCAGCAGCCCCTCCCCCGGGACGACCGACAATGAGCAGTTCTTC.

The chain recombines TRBV11-2 with TRBJ1-1; 9 positions agree with TRBD1. CDR1 and CDR2 from the germline V gene are SGHAT and FQNNGV. The CDR3 length is 15 residues. The V gene end was trimmed by 4 bases and the J gene end by 2 bases; junction bases not matched to a gene: 5. The DNA for the CDR3 is TGTGCCAGCAGCTCGGGACAGGGTAAAAACACTGAAGCTTTCTTT. Its protein is CASSSGQGKNTEAFF.

This chain uses TRBV5-5 with TRBJ2-5, with a tentative D call TRBD1 (7 bases). CDR3 length equals 16 residues. From germline, CDR1 is SGHKS and CDR2 YYEKEE (reference sequence). V dropped 0 bases and J dropped 1 base, with 13 bases sitting between them. The CDR3, as DNA: TGTGCCAGCAGCTTGGATGGCGGGACAGTCCAAGAGACCCAGTACTTC. The encoded protein is CASSLDGGTVQETQYF.

The chain links TRBV10-3 to TRBJ2-7; 9 nucleotides agree with TRBD1. The CDR3 covers 16 residues. The ends lost 11 bases at V and 7 bases at J; junction bases unmatched: 21. Germline CDR1 and CDR2: ENHRY and SYGVKD. CDR3 DNA sequence: TGTGCCGTCAAGGGACAGGGAGGGTCCGGTCCCAGGGAGCAGTACTTC. Its protein is CAVKGQGGSGPREQYF.

The CDR3 loop reads CAISTGTGEKLFF. The CDR3 DNA is TGTGCCATCAGTACTGGGACCGGTGAAAAACTGTTTTTT. The V call is TRBV10-3, the J call TRBJ1-4; D possibly corresponds to TRBD1 (5 bases). The V and J ends lost 5 bases and 7 bases respectively, with 11 bases between them. Germline lookup yields CDR1 ENHRY and CDR2 SYGVKD. The CDR3 is made up of 13 amino acids.

The chain joins TRBV9 to TRBJ2-7; a possible D gene is TRBD2 (6 bases). This CDR3 comprises 16 residues. V was trimmed by 2 bases and J by 3 bases, leaving 18 bases between them. The germline CDR1 and CDR2 sequences are SGDLS and YYNGEE. CDR3 in DNA: TGTGCCAGCAGCGTCCGGGCAGGGCGGGGCAACTACGAGCAGTACTTC. Translating it yields CASSVRAGRGNYEQYF.

V gene TRBV27 combines with J gene TRBJ2-5, with D tentatively TRBD1 (6 bases). CDR3 length: 15 residues. V lost 3 bases and J lost 5, with 16 bases in between. Looked up from germline, CDR1 is MNHEY and CDR2 is SMNVEV (reference sequence). CDR3 sequence (DNA): TGTGCCAGCAGTTTGAACAGGGCAGTTGCGGAGACCCAGTACTTC. Translation gives CASSLNRAVAETQYF.

The chain couples TRBV7-9 to TRBJ1-1; D is ambiguous. The CDR3 has 15 residues. The germline CDR1 and CDR2 sequences are SEHNR and FQNEAQ (reference sequence). V gave up 2 bases and J gave up 0 bases, with 10 bases separating them. CDR3: CASSLSSEMNTEAFF. The DNA for the CDR3 is TGTGCCAGCAGCTTATCCTCGGAGATGAACACTGAAGCTTTCTTT.

The chain is built from TRBV2 and TRBJ2-7, with D hard to call. This CDR3 is 11 amino acids long. V lost 5 bases to trimming and J lost 4 bases, with 6 bases between them. The germline gives CDR1 SNHLY, CDR2 FYNNEI. CDR3 loop: CASSQKYEQYF. CDR3 sequence (DNA): TGTGCCAGCAGTCAGAAGTACGAGCAGTACTTC.

The rearrangement links TRBV2 to TRBJ2-1; D is possibly TRBD2 (5 bases). Trimming stripped 5 bases from V and 9 bases from J, with 14 bases between. CDR3 length equals 13 residues. Germline V gene sequence: CDR1 SNHLY, CDR2 FYNNEI. The CDR3 spells CASSQVRGLEQFF. The CDR3 bases are TGTGCCAGCAGTCAGGTACGGGGTCTTGAGCAGTTCTTC.

The V and J genes are TRBV19 and TRBJ1-5; 9 bases map to TRBD1. Germline assignment: CDR1 LNHDA and CDR2 SQIVND (reference sequence). Unmatched junction bases numbered 12, after V lost 0 bases and J lost 3 bases. The CDR3 covers 19 residues. The CDR3 coding sequence is TGTGCCAGTAGTATAGATAACAGGGGGCGGTCTTGGGACAATCAGCCCCAGCATTTT. It encodes CASSIDNRGRSWDNQPQHF.

This chain joins TRBV5-6 and TRBJ2-1; D not certain. CDR1 SGHDT and CDR2 YYEEEE come from the germline V gene. V was shortened by 4 bases and J by 1 base, with 12 bases between the two germline ends. The CDR3 has 15 amino acids. The CDR3 nucleotides are TGTGCCAGCAGCCGTCTAGGTCCGTCCTACAATGAGCAGTTCTTC. The encoded protein is CASSRLGPSYNEQFF.

The chain uses TRBV6-1 and TRBJ1-4; TRBD1 agrees at 8 bases. Trimming at V came to 6 bases and at J to 7 bases, leaving 4 bases not matched to a gene. CDR3 size: 13 residues. CDR1 is MNHNS and CDR2 is SASEGT in the germline V gene. This CDR3 reads CASRDRASEKLFF. For the CDR3, the DNA is TGTGCCAGCAGGGACAGGGCCTCTGAAAAACTGTTTTTT.

The V and J genes are TRBV11-2 and TRBJ2-7, with D maybe TRBD1 (5 bases). The CDR3 length is 13 residues. The V gene lost 3 bases and the J gene lost 3 bases, with 9 bases spanning the gap. Germline V gene sequence: CDR1 SGHAT, CDR2 FQNNGV. In DNA, the CDR3 is TGTGCCAGCAGCTTGCCAGGGATCTACGAGCAGTACTTC. Protein: CASSLPGIYEQYF.

V gene TRBV7-2 combines with J gene TRBJ2-6, with 7 bases fitting TRBD1. The ends lost 6 bases at V and 0 bases at J; junction bases unmatched: 5. CDR3 length equals 16 residues. CDR1 SGHTA and CDR2 FQGNSA come from the germline V gene. This CDR3 reads CASRPQGSSGANVLTF. Here the CDR3 DNA reads TGTGCCAGCAGACCACAGGGGTCCTCTGGGGCCAACGTCCTGACTTTC.

V gene TRBV6-5 combines with J gene TRBJ2-1, with D unclear. CDR3 length: 15 amino acids. The V gene lost 6 bases and the J gene lost 2 bases, with 14 bases spanning the gap. The germline gives CDR1 MNHEY, CDR2 SVGAGI. The DNA for the CDR3 is TGTGCCAGCAGCCGAGGTCAGGTTACCTACAATGAGCAGTTCTTC. Translated, it gives CASSRGQVTYNEQFF.

The chain links TRBV5-1 to TRBJ2-1; no definite D call. V shed 0 bases and J shed 4 bases, with 8 bases lying between them. Germline CDR1 SGHRS, CDR2 YFSETQ. The CDR3 covers 14 residues. The CDR3 sequence: CASSLEASYNEQFF. The CDR3 bases are TGCGCCAGCAGCTTGGAAGCGTCTTACAATGAGCAGTTCTTC.

The chain uses TRBV14 and TRBJ2-7; 7 positions agree with TRBD1. Germline V gene lookup returns CDR1 SGHDN and CDR2 FVKESK. After removal of 4 bases from V and 4 bases from J, the junction contained 10 bases not matched to a gene. This CDR3 region has 15 residues. CDR3 sequence (DNA): TGTGCCAGCAGCCCTTTCGACAGGGACACGTACGAGCAGTACTTC. This gives the protein CASSPFDRDTYEQYF.

This chain joins TRBV6-1 and TRBJ1-1; no definite D call. Germline V gene lookup returns CDR1 MNHNS and CDR2 SASEGT. V lost 8 bases and J lost 10, with 14 bases in between. The CDR3 totals 11 residues. CDR3: CASDGRARAFF. CDR3 nucleotide sequence: TGTGCCAGCGACGGGCGGGCTCGAGCTTTCTTT.

CDR3 nucleotide sequence: TGTGCCAGCAGTTACCTGGGCCCACCGAATCAGCCCCAGCATTTT. Encoded protein: CASSYLGPPNQPQHF. The rearrangement links TRBV6-6 to TRBJ1-5, with D unclear. The CDR3 totals 15 residues. Per germline, CDR1 MNHNY and CDR2 SVGAGI (reference sequence). Trimming removed 2 bases from V and 4 bases from J, with 12 bases in between.

V is TRBV7-2 and J is TRBJ1-3, with D possibly matching TRBD1 (5 bases). In germline, CDR1 is SGHTA, CDR2 FQGNSA. CDR3 length equals 14 residues. V gave up 2 bases and J gave up 14 bases, with 19 bases separating them. The CDR3 loop is CASSLSGTELPVYF. As DNA, the CDR3 is TGTGCCAGCAGCTTATCCGGGACGGAGTTACCCGTATATTTT.

A few counts support this clone. The genes are TRBV19 and TRBJ1-6; D is unclear. V lost 4 bases and J lost 10, with 8 bases in between. Looked up from germline, CDR1 is LNHDA and CDR2 is SQIVND (reference sequence). This CDR3 has 12 residues. This CDR3 is CASSTPESPLHF. The CDR3 nucleotides are TGTGCCAGTAGTACACCAGAATCACCCCTCCACTTT.

V gene TRBV19 combines with J gene TRBJ2-3; no reliable D call. From germline, CDR1 is LNHDA and CDR2 SQIVND (reference sequence). This CDR3 has 14 residues. V was shortened by 3 bases and J by 0 bases, with 7 bases between the two germline ends. The DNA for the CDR3 is TGTGCCAGTAGTATGCAGGTGAGCACAGATACGCAGTATTTT. Encoded protein: CASSMQVSTDTQYF.

CDR3 in DNA: TGTGCCAGCAGGACAGGGGCCGGACTCTACGAGCAGTACTTC. Translation: CASRTGAGLYEQYF. V gene TRBV6-6 combines with J gene TRBJ2-7; 8 nucleotides align to TRBD1. CDR1 is MNHNY and CDR2 is SVGAGI in the germline V gene (reference sequence). CDR3 size: 14 residues. V lost 6 bases to trimming and J lost 3 bases; unmatched junction nucleotides: 7.